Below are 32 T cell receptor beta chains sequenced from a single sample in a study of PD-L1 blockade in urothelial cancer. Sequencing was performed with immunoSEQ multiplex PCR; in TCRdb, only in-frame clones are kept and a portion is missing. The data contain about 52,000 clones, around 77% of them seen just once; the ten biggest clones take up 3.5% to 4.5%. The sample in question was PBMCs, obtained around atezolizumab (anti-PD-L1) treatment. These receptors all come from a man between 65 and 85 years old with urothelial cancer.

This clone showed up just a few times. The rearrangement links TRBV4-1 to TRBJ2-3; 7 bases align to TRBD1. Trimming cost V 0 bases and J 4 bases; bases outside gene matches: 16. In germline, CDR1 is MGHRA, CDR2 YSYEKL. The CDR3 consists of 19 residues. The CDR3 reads CASSQDGPRQGGAADTQYF. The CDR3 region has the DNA TGCGCCAGCAGCCAAGATGGCCCCCGACAGGGTGGGGCGGCAGATACGCAGTATTTT.

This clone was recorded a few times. CDR3 nucleotide sequence: TGTGCCAGCAGCTTAGTCTCTCGGGGGGGTCAGCCCCAGCATTTT. Protein product: CASSLVSRGGQPQHF. V gene TRBV7-4 combines with J gene TRBJ1-5, with a possible D match to TRBD1 (5 bases). V lost 1 base and J 6 bases, leaving 13 bases between the germline ends. The CDR3 has 15 amino acids. CDR1 SGHVT and CDR2 SQSDAQ come from the germline V gene.

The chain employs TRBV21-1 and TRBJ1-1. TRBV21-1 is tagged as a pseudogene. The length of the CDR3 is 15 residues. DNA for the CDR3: TGTGCCAGCAGCAAAGCTGGAGCGTCGACCACTGAAGCTTTCTTT. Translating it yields CASSKAGASTTEAFF.

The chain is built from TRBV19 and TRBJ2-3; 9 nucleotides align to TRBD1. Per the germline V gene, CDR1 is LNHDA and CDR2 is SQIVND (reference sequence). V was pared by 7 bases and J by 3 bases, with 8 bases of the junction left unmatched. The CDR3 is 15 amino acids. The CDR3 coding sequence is TGTGCCAGTATCCAACAGGGGGCGAGGACAGATACGCAGTATTTT. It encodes CASIQQGARTDTQYF.

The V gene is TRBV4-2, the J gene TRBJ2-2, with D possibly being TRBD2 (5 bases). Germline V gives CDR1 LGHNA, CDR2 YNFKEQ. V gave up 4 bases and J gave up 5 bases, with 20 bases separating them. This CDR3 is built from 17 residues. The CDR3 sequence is CASSLPAGGAATGELFF. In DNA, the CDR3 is TGTGCCAGCAGCCTTCCCGCCGGAGGAGCGGCGACCGGGGAGCTGTTTTTT.

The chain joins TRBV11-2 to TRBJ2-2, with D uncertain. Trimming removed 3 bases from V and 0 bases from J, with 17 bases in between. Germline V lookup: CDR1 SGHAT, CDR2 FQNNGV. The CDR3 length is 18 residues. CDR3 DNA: TGTGCCAGCAGCTTTACTTCATTGTCGGTTGCGAACACCGGGGAGCTGTTTTTT. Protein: CASSFTSLSVANTGELFF.

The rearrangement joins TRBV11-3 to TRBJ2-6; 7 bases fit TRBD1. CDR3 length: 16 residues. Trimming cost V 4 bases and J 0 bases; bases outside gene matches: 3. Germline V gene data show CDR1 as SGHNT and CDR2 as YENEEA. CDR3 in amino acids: CASSSNRGSGANVLTF. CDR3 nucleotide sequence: TGTGCCAGCAGCTCGAACAGGGGCTCTGGGGCCAACGTCCTGACTTTC.

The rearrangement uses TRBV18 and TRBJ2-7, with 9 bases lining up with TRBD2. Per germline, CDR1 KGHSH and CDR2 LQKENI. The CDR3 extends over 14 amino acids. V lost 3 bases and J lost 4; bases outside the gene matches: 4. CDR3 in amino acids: CASSPSLAGYEQYF. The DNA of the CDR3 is TGTGCCAGCTCACCTTCGCTAGCGGGGTACGAGCAGTACTTC.

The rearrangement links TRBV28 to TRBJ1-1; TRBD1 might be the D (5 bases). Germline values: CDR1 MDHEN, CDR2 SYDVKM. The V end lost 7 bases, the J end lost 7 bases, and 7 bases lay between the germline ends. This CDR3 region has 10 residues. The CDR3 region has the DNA TGTGCCAGCAAGCAGGGTGAAGCTTTCTTT. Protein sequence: CASKQGEAFF.

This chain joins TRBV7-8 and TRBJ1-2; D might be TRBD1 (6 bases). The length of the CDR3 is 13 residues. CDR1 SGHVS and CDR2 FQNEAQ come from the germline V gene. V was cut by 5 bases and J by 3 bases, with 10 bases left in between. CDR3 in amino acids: CASSPRTDYGYTF. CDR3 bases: TGTGCCAGCAGCCCCCGGACAGACTATGGCTACACCTTC.

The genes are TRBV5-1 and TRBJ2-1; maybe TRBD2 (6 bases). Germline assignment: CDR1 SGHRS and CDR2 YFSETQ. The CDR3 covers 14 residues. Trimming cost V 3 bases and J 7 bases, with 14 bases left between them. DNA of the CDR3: TGCGCCAGCAGCTGGAGACTAGGAAGAAATGAGCAGTTCTTC. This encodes CASSWRLGRNEQFF.

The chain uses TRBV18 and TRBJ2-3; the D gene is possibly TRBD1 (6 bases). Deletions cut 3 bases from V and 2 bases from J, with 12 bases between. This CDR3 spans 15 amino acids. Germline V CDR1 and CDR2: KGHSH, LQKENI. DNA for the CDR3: TGTGCCAGCTCACCCCGACAGGACGCCACAGATACGCAGTATTTT. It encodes CASSPRQDATDTQYF.

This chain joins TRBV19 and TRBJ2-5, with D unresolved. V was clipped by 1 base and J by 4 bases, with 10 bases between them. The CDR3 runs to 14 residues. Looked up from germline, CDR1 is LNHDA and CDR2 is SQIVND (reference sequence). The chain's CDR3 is CASSIGAGRETQYF. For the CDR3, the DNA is TGTGCCAGTAGTATAGGGGCAGGCCGAGAGACCCAGTACTTC.

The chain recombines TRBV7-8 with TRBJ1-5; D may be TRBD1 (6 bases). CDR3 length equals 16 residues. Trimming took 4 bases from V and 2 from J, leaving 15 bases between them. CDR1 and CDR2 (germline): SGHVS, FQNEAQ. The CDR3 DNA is TGTGCCAGCAGCTCCCGGGAGGGGGAAGGCAATCAGCCCCAGCATTTT. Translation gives CASSSREGEGNQPQHF.

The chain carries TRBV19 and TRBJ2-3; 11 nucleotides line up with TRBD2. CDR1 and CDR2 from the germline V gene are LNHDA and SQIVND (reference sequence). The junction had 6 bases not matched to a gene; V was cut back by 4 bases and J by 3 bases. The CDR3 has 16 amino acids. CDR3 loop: CASSTLAGGPTDTQYF. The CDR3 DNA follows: TGTGCCAGTAGTACTCTAGCGGGAGGCCCGACAGATACGCAGTATTTT.

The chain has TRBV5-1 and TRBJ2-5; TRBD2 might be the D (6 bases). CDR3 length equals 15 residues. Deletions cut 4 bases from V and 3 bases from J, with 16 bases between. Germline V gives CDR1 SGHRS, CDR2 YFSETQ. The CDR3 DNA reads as TGCGCCAGCAGCGCGGGACCGACCCCAGAAGAGACCCAGTACTTC. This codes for CASSAGPTPEETQYF.

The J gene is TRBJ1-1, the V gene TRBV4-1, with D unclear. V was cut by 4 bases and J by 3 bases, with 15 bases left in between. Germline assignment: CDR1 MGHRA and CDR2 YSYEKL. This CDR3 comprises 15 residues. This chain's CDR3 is CASSPRGPEDTEAFF. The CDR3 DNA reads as TGCGCCAGCAGCCCCCGAGGCCCCGAAGACACTGAAGCTTTCTTT.

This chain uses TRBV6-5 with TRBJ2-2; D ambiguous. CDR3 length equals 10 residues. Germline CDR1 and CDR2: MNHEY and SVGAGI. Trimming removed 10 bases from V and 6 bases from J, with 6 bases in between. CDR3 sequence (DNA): TGTGCCAACTGCCCCGGGGAGCTGTTTTTT. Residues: CANCPGELFF.

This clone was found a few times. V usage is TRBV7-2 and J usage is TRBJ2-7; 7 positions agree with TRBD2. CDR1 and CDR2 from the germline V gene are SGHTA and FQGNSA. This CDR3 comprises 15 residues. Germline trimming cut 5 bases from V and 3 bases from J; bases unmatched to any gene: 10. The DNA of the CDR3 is TGTGCCAGCAGCGGCTGGACTAGAGGAGACTACGAGCAGTACTTC. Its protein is CASSGWTRGDYEQYF.

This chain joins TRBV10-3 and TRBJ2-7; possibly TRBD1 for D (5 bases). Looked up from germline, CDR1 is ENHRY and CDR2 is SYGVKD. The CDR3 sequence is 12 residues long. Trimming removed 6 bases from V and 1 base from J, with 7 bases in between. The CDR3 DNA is TGTGCCATCAGCGACAGTTCCTACGAGCAGTACTTC. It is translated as CAISDSSYEQYF.

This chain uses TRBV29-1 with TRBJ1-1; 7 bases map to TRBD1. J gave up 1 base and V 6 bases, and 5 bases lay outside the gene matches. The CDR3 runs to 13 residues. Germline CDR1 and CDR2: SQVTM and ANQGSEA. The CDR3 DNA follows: TGCAGCGTCGCGGGACAGCCGAACACTGAAGCTTTCTTT. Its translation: CSVAGQPNTEAFF. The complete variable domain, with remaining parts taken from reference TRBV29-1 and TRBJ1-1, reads SAVISQKPSRDICQRGTSLTIQCQVDSQVTMMFWYRQQPGQSLTLIATANQGSEATYESGFVIDKFPISRPNLTFSTLTVSNMSPEDSSIYLCSVAGQPNTEAFFGQGTRLTVV.

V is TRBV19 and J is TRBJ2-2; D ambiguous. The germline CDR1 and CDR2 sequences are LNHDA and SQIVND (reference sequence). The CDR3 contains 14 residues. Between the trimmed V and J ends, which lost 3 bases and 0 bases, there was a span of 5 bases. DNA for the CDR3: TGTGCCAGTAGTATCTCTCCGAACACCGGGGAGCTGTTTTTT. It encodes CASSISPNTGELFF. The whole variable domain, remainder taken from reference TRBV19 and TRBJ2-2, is DGGITQSPKYLFRKEGQNVTLSCEQNLNHDAMYWYRQDPGQGLRLIYYSQIVNDFQKGDIAEGYSVSREKKESFPLTVTSAQKNPTAFYLCASSISPNTGELFFGEGSRLTVL.

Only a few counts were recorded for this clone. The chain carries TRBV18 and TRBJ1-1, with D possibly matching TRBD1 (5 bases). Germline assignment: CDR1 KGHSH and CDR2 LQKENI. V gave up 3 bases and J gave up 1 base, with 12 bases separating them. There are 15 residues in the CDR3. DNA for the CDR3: TGTGCCAGCTCACCCCAAGCGGGACGGAACACTGAAGCTTTCTTT. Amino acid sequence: CASSPQAGRNTEAFF.

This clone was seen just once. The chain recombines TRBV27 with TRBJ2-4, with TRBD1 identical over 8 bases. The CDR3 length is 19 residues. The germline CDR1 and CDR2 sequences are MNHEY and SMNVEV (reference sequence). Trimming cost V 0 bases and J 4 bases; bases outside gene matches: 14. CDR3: CASSLSGRAITGGKNIQYF. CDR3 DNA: TGTGCCAGCAGTTTATCGGGGAGAGCCATAACAGGGGGGAAAAACATTCAGTACTTC.

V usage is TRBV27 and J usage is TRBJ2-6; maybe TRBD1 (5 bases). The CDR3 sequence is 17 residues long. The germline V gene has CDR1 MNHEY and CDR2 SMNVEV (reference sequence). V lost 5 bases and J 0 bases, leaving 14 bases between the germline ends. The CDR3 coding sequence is TGTGCCAGCAGTGTCAGGGTAGGGTTCTCTGGGGCCAACGTCCTGACTTTC. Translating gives CASSVRVGFSGANVLTF.

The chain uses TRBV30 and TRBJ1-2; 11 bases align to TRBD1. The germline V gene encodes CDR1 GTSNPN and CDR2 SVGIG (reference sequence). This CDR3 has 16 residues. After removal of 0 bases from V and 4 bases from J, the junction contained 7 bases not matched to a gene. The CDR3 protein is CAWSVRTGGSSYGYTF. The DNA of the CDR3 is TGTGCCTGGAGTGTACGGACAGGGGGCTCGTCCTATGGCTACACCTTC.

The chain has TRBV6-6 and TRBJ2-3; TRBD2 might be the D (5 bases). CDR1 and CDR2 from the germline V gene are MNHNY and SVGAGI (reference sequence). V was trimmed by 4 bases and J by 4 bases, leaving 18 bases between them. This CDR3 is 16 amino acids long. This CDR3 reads CASSFSVRENSDTQYF. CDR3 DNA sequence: TGTGCCAGCAGTTTCTCAGTCCGGGAAAATTCAGATACGCAGTATTTT.

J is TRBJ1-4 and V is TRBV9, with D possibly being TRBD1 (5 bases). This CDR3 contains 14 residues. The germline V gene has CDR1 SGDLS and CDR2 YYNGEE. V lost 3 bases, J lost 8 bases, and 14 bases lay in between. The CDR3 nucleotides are TGTGCCAGCAGCGGGGGCCCTAGACGGGAAAAACTGTTTTTT. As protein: CASSGGPRREKLFF.

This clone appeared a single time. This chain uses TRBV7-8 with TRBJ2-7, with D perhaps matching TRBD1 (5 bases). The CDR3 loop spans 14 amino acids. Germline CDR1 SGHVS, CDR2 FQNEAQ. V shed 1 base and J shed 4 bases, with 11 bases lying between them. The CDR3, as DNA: TGTGCCAGCAGCTTAGACAGGCATACTTACGAGCAGTACTTC. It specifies CASSLDRHTYEQYF.

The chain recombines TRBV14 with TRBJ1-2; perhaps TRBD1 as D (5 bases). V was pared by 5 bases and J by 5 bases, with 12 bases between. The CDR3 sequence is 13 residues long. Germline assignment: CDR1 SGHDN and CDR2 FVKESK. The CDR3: CASSVPGGYGYTF. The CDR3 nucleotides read TGTGCCAGCAGCGTTCCGGGGGGTTATGGCTACACCTTC.

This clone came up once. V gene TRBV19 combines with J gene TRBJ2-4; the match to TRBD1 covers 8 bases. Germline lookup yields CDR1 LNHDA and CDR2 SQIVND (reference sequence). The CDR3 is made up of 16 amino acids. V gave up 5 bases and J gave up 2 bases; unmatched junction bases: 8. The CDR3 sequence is CASSSGQGWTKNIQYF. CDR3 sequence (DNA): TGTGCCAGTAGTTCAGGACAGGGTTGGACCAAAAACATTCAGTACTTC.

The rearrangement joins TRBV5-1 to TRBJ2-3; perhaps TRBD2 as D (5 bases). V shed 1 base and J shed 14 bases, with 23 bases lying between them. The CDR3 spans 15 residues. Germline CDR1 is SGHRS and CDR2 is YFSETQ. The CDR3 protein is CASSLSPWQVLSGYF. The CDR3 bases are TGCGCCAGCAGCTTGTCCCCGTGGCAGGTCCTAAGCGGGTATTTT. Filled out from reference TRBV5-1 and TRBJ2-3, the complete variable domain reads KAGVTQTPRYLIKTRGQQVTLSCSPISGHRSVSWYQQTPGQGLQFLFEYFSETQRNKGNFPGRFSGRQFSNSRSEMNVSTLELGDSALYLCASSLSPWQVLSGYFGPGTRLTVL.